This T cell receptor (beta chain) was sequenced during a study of blood T cell repertoires in COVID-19. For the study at large: Whether acute or convalescent, the COVID-19 samples came from the United States, Italy and Spain. T cells, B-cell-depleted T cells, or PBMCs supplied cDNA or gDNA.

The CDR3 runs 16 residues. The germline gives CDR1 MNHEY, CDR2 SMNVEV (reference sequence). V lost 1 base to trimming and J lost 2 bases, with 13 bases between them. Using immunoSEQ multiplex PCR, the repertoire was profiled, and TCRdb retains in-frame clones only, with some absent. The sample yields some 320,000 clones, about 85% seen once. Ages ranged from roughly 18 to 100 years, with residence in 24 US areas. The V call is TRBV27, the J call TRBJ2-3; weak D call: TRBD1 (5 bases). The specimen was PBMCs or T cells enriched from blood (not recorded which). This receptor was identified in a woman in her twenties or thirties who had been exposed to COVID-19. Here the CDR3 reads CASSLWGTGYTDTQYF. CDR3 in DNA: TGTGCCAGCAGTTTATGGGGCACCGGGTACACAGATACGCAGTATTTT.